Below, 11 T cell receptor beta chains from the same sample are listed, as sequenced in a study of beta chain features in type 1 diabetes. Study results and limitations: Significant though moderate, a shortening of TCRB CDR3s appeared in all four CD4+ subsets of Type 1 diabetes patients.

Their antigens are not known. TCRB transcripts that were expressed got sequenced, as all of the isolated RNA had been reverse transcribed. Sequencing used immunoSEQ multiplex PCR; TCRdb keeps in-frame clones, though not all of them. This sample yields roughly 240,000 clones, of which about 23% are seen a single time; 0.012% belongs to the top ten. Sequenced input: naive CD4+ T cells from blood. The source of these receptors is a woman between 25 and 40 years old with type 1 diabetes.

This CDR3 is CASSQDDGFQPYNEQFF. CDR3 coding DNA: TGTGCCAGCAGCCAAGACGACGGGTTCCAGCCCTACAATGAGCAGTTCTTC. V usage is TRBV4-2 and J usage is TRBJ2-1; D call uncertain. Per germline, CDR1 LGHNA and CDR2 YNFKEQ. The CDR3 totals 17 residues. V lost 0 bases, J lost 2 bases, and 14 bases lay in between.

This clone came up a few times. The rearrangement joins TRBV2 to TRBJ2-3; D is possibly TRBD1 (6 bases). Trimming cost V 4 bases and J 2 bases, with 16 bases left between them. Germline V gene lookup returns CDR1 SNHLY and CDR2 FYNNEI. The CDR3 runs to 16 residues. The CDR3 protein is CASSGDGQIFTDTQYF. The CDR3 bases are TGTGCCAGCAGTGGAGACGGACAGATTTTCACAGATACGCAGTATTTT.

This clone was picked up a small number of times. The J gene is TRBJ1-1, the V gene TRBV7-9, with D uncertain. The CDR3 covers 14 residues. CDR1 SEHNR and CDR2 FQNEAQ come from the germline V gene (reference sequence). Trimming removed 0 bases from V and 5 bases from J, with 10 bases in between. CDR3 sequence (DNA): TGTGCCAGCAGCTTAGCGCTTAATGAGACTGAAGCTTTCTTT. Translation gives CASSLALNETEAFF.

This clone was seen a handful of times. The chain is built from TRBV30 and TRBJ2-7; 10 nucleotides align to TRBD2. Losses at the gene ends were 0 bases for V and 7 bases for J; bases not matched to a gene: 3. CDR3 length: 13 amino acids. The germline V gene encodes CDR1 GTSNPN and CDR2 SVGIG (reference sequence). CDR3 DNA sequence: TGTGCCTGGAGTGTGGGACTAGCGCGAGAGCAGTACTTC. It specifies CAWSVGLAREQYF.

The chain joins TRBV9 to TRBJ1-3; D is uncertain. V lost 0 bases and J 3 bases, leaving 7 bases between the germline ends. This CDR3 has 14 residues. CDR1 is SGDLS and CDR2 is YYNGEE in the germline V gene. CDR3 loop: CASSVEGGGNTIYF. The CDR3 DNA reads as TGTGCCAGCAGCGTAGAAGGAGGTGGAAACACCATATATTTT.

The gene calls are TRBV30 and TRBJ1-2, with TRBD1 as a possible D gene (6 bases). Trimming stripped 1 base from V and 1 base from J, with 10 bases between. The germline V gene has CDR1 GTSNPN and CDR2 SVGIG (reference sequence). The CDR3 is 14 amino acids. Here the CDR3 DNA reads TGTGCCTGGAGTGGGACAGTCCTTAACTATGGCTACACCTTC. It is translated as CAWSGTVLNYGYTF. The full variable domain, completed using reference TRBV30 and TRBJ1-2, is SQTIHQWPATLVQPVGSPLSLECTVEGTSNPNLYWYRQAAGRGLQLLFYSVGIGQISSEVPQNLSASRPQDRQFILSSKKLLLSDSGFYLCAWSGTVLNYGYTFGSGTRLTVV.

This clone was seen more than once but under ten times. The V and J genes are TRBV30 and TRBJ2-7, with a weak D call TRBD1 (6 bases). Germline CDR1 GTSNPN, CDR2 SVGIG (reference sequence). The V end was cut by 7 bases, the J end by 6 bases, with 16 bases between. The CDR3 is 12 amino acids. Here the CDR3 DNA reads TGTGCCTACTCTTCCGCAGGGGTCGAGCAGTACTTC. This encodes CAYSSAGVEQYF. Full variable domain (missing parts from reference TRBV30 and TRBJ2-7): SQTIHQWPATLVQPVGSPLSLECTVEGTSNPNLYWYRQAAGRGLQLLFYSVGIGQISSEVPQNLSASRPQDRQFILSSKKLLLSDSGFYLCAYSSAGVEQYFGPGTRLTVT.

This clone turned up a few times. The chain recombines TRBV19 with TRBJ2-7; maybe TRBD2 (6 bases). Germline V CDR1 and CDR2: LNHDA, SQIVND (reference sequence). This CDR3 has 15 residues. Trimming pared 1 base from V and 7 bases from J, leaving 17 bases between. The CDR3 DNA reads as TGTGCCAGTAGTATAGTGTTAGCGGCACCTACGGAGCAGTACTTC. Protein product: CASSIVLAAPTEQYF.

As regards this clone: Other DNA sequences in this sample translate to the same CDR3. The CDR3 is CASRLSYEQYF. CDR3 coding DNA: TGTGCCAGCAGATTATCCTACGAGCAGTACTTC. The chain has TRBV2 and TRBJ2-7; D gene uncertain. The germline V and J ends were trimmed by 6 bases and 1 base, with 4 bases remaining between them. Germline CDR1 is SNHLY and CDR2 is FYNNEI. The CDR3 is 11 residues long.

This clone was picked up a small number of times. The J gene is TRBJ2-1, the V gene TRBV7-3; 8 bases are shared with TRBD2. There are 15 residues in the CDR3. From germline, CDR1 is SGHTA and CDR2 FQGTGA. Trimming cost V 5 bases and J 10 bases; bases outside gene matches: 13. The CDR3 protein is CASSGSGTPGGEQFF. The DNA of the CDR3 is TGTGCCAGCAGCGGATCCGGGACCCCGGGAGGGGAGCAGTTCTTC.

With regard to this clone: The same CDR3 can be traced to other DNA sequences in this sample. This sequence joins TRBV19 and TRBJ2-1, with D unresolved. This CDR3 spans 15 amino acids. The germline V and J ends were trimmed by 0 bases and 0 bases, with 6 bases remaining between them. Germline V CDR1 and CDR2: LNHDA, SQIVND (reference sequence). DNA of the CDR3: TGTGCCAGTAGTATAGAACGGAGCTCCTACAATGAGCAGTTCTTC. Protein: CASSIERSSYNEQFF.